The entry below gives a single T cell receptor beta chain sequence along with its context. As yet, its antigen is unknown. PCR employed 60 Vbeta and 13 Jbeta primers. The authors' processing: A follow-up analysis tallied 60 million to 85 million unique TCR beta chains, roughly 9.9 million shared. Sequencing was performed with immunoSEQ multiplex PCR; in TCRdb, only in-frame clones are kept and a portion is missing. The V and J calls and the clone size are those of that table, but D and trimming were determined from the DNA. The sample consists of some 130,000 clones, around four fifths of them appearing once. The data stem from a study of cytomegalovirus exposure and HLA in healthy donors. Study observations and caveats: Highly shared variants forming one cluster were likely a sequencing artifact.

The germline CDR1 and CDR2 sequences are MNHNS and SASEGT. The CDR3 covers 17 residues. V was pared by 3 bases and J by 1 base, with 3 bases of the junction left unmatched. Sequenced input: PBMCs. The source of this sequence is a boy between 10 and 17 years old in good health and CMV-seronegative. The rearrangement joins TRBV6-1 to TRBJ1-4; 12 bases align to TRBD1. The CDR3 DNA reads TGTGCCAGCAGTGACCGGGACAGGGGGCTAACTAATGAAAAACTGTTTTTT. Translated: CASSDRDRGLTNEKLFF.